This T cell receptor (beta chain) is drawn from a study of tumor-infiltrating lymphocytes in localized non-small cell lung cancer. This CDR3 region has 17 residues. Germline V gives CDR1 MGHRA, CDR2 YSYEKL. Trimming shortened V by 0 bases and J by 1 base, and 14 bases separated the two germline ends. This table comes from immunoSEQ multiplex PCR, and its TCRdb copy is limited to in-frame clones, with some not included. The repertoire has some 8,100 clones, 77% of them found once; the top ten carry under 6%. This sequence joins TRBV4-1 and TRBJ2-3; tentatively, D is TRBD1 (5 bases). The sequenced material came from lung tumor tissue. This TCR derives from a human donor with non-small cell lung cancer. The chain's CDR3 is CASSQELRGFGTDTQYF. The CDR3 coding sequence is TGCGCCAGCAGCCAAGAGCTTAGGGGTTTCGGCACAGATACGCAGTATTTT.